The subject of this entry is one T cell receptor (beta chain). No antigen is known for it. Base quality data are lacking; no much larger clone is found one base away. The CDR3 sequence holds 13 residues, the cysteine and phenylalanine included. Only the CDR3 portion is preserved as DNA: 39 bases, with reading frame beginning at the first base. Trimmed from V: 1 base; trimmed from J: 10 bases; junction bases lacking a gene match: 2. The data stem from a study of blood T cell repertoires in COVID-19 (dated by TCRdb to the early 2020s). Context from the whole study: The collaborator samples originated in the United States, Italy and Spain and spanned the acute and convalescent phases of COVID-19. Nearly every sample came with metadata listing a de-identified subject ID, COVID-19 status, age in years and sex. The dataset comprised deeply sampled blood TCRbeta repertoires from subjects exposed to, actively infected with, or recovered from COVID-19. The material from the prospective study consisted of cDNA or gDNA derived from T cells, B-cell-depleted T cells, or PBMCs. Where available, HLA class I and class II types were taken from metadata supplied by the sample provider and were not determined by assay-based typing. Samples came from the ongoing ImmuneRACE study (first 160 participants) plus 1,254 subjects from 6 global collaborators. The repertoires were released in a freely available public database intended as a resource for research on the immune response to SARS-CoV-2. The study at large found these results: How much clinical and demographic metadata was included differed by source and by participant, and the metadata was provided uncurated.

The immunoSEQ Assay, a bias-controlled multiplex PCR, was used to amplify TCRbeta CDR3 regions from genomic DNA. In the paper's pipeline: Within the assay, amplification of reference gene primers was used to estimate how many nucleated cells each sample contained. To quantify the absolute abundance of each unique TCRbeta CDR3 rearrangement, sequence reads were collapsed and filtered. For each sample, productive Simpson clonality was calculated as the square root of Simpson's diversity index across productive rearrangements. The source is immuneACCESS, and TCRdb retained only in-frame sequences with V and J called. Part of the clones is not carried over; for the studies checked, unresolved V genes explain less than half of this, and the remainder is unexplained. The V and J calls and clone size come from that table; D and trimming were worked out from the DNA. The sample table lists around 310,000 clones, 75% to 90% of them with a count of one. The leading ten clones occupy about 9.9% of the sample.

In the prospective study, participants were about 18 to 89 years old, resided in 24 geographic areas of the United States, and were enrolled through a virtual design. In the prospective study, cohorts were assigned on the basis of participant-reported clinical history obtained from a screening survey and a study questionnaire. Recovered participants in ImmuneRACE Cohort 3 were defined by two consecutive negative NP/OP PCR tests, clearance by a healthcare professional, or resolution of symptoms. Mobile phlebotomists in the prospective study collected whole blood, serum and a nasopharyngeal or oropharyngeal swab from every participant. Prospective study participants could optionally give additional blood draws and questionnaires over an approximately two-month period. Prospective study blood samples were shipped either frozen or at room temperature before DNA extraction.

The chain links TRBV12-3 or TRBV12-4 with TRBJ2-1; the central 9 bases match TRBD1. The source material was PBMCs or T cells enriched from blood (not recorded which). The TCR comes from a woman between 35 and 50 years old who had recovered from COVID-19. The CDR3 protein: CASSLVGQGEQFF. In nucleotides, the sequence is TGTGCCAGCAGTTTAGTGGGACAGGGAGAGCAGTTCTTC.